Sequencing of this T cell receptor (beta chain) was carried out in a study of cytomegalovirus exposure and HLA in healthy donors. Study-level points and caveats: V- and J-gene trimming in TCR beta was tied to a missense DCLRE1C variant by an analysis performed later. The study recorded some 160 TCR beta chains that were cytomegalovirus-associated. Information on immune exposure was restricted to one variable (CMV serostatus).

Comment on this clone: Its target is unknown.

The PCR was carried out with 60 Vbeta primers and 13 Jbeta primers. The repertoire was sequenced with immunoSEQ multiplex PCR; TCRdb's copy has only in-frame clones and lacks some. The sample includes about 160,000 clones, 85% seen only once; the top ten take 1%. CDR1 and CDR2 from the germline V gene are LGHNA and YNFKEQ. V lost 0 bases and J lost 18; bases outside the gene matches: 7. The CDR3 is made up of 13 amino acids. This chain joins TRBV4-2 and TRBJ1-6; the match to TRBD1 covers 8 bases. The sample consisted of PBMCs. The receptor's source is a boy between 2 and 15 years old in good health and CMV-seronegative. The DNA of the CDR3 is TGTGCCAGCAGCCAAGAACCGGGACAGGTCCCCCACTTT. As protein: CASSQEPGQVPHF.